Listed below are T cell receptor beta chains from one sample, sequenced in a study of T cell responses to AZD1222 COVID-19 vaccine. Sequencing was performed with immunoSEQ multiplex PCR; in TCRdb, only in-frame clones are kept and a portion is missing. The sample includes roughly 80,000 clones, approximately 86% seen only once; the top ten take more than 4.5%. The starting material was peripheral blood, obtained on day 0 of MenACWY control vaccination. The receptors derive from an adult in good health. Each CDR3 is given with its conserved first and last residue. The D gene is left open where the match is weak. Clone size is given for some rows only: seen once, a few or many times, or a class if the clone is expanded.

CDR3nt: TGTGCCAGCAGCCCCAGGGATATTAACTATGGCTACACCTTC
CDR3aa: CASSPRDINYGYTF
j_gene: TRBJ1-2
d_gene: NA
abundance: NA
v_gene: TRBV5-4

CDR3nt: TGTGCCAGCAGCCCTCGCAGCTCCTACAATGAGCAGTTCTTC
CDR3aa: CASSPRSSYNEQFF
j_gene: TRBJ2-1
d_gene: NA
abundance: NA
v_gene: TRBV11-3

CDR3nt: TGCGCCAGCAGCCAAAAGGAGGGAACCAGCTCCTACAATGAGCAGTTCTTC
CDR3aa: CASSQKEGTSSYNEQFF
j_gene: TRBJ2-1
d_gene: NA
abundance: NA
v_gene: TRBV4-3

CDR3nt: TGTGCCAGTAGTATGAATGGGGGGGCCGAAAAACTGTTTTTT
CDR3aa: CASSMNGGAEKLFF
j_gene: TRBJ1-4
d_gene: NA
abundance: NA
v_gene: TRBV19

CDR3nt: TGTGCCAGCAGCTCGACCGGACTAGCGTACAATGAGCAGTTCTTC
CDR3aa: CASSSTGLAYNEQFF
j_gene: TRBJ2-1
d_gene: TRBD2
abundance: NA
v_gene: TRBV9

CDR3nt: TGTGCCAGTAGTATAGCTCGGACTAGCGGGGGCCAAGAGACCCAGTACTTC
CDR3aa: CASSIARTSGGQETQYF
j_gene: TRBJ2-5
d_gene: TRBD2
abundance: NA
v_gene: TRBV19

CDR3nt: TGCGCCAGCAGCCAAGCACACAGCCGCTATGGCTACACCTTC
CDR3aa: CASSQAHSRYGYTF
j_gene: TRBJ1-2
d_gene: NA
abundance: NA
v_gene: TRBV4-3

CDR3nt: TGCGCCAGCAGCCAAGGGGGCAGCAATCAGCCCCAGCATTTT
CDR3aa: CASSQGGSNQPQHF
j_gene: TRBJ1-5
d_gene: NA
abundance: NA
v_gene: TRBV4-1

CDR3nt: TGTGCCAGCAGCGAGATCGGGGGTGGCTACACCTTC
CDR3aa: CASSEIGGGYTF
j_gene: TRBJ1-2
d_gene: NA
abundance: NA
v_gene: TRBV6-5

CDR3nt: TGTGCCAGCAGCTCCTTACCAGGAAAGGGTTCACCCCTCCACTTT
CDR3aa: CASSSLPGKGSPLHF
j_gene: TRBJ1-6
d_gene: NA
abundance: NA
v_gene: TRBV13

CDR3nt: TGCGCCAGCAGGGGACAGACCCAACCAGGGAGCAATCAGCCCCAGCATTTT
CDR3aa: CASRGQTQPGSNQPQHF
j_gene: TRBJ1-5
d_gene: TRBD1
abundance: NA
v_gene: TRBV10-1

CDR3nt: TGTGCCAGCAGCTCTTCCTACAGGGTTGAAACTGAAGCTTTCTTT
CDR3aa: CASSSSYRVETEAFF
j_gene: TRBJ1-1
d_gene: NA
abundance: NA
v_gene: TRBV7-2

CDR3nt: TGCGCCAGCAGCTTGGGACAGGGGAGTTCTGATACGCAGTATTTT
CDR3aa: CASSLGQGSSDTQYF
j_gene: TRBJ2-3
d_gene: TRBD1
abundance: NA
v_gene: TRBV5-1

CDR3nt: TGTGCCAGCAGCGTGAGTGGAAACGGCAATCAGCCCCAGCATTTT
CDR3aa: CASSVSGNGNQPQHF
j_gene: TRBJ1-5
d_gene: NA
abundance: NA
v_gene: TRBV9

CDR3nt: TGCGCCAGCAGCTTGGGCCAGAGCTACACAGATACGCAGTATTTT
CDR3aa: CASSLGQSYTDTQYF
j_gene: TRBJ2-3
d_gene: NA
abundance: NA
v_gene: TRBV5-1

CDR3nt: TGTGCCAGCAGCCAAGAGTCAGGGGCTCGTCTGAACACTGAAGCTTTCTTT
CDR3aa: CASSQESGARLNTEAFF
j_gene: TRBJ1-1
d_gene: NA
abundance: NA
v_gene: TRBV4-2

CDR3nt: TGTGCCAGCAGCCAAGATCTACGTCAGCCCCAGCATTTT
CDR3aa: CASSQDLRQPQHF
j_gene: TRBJ1-5
d_gene: NA
abundance: NA
v_gene: TRBV14

CDR3nt: TGTGCCAGCAGCCCCTGGGGGGGGCAGGCAGATACGCAGTATTTT
CDR3aa: CASSPWGGQADTQYF
j_gene: TRBJ2-3
d_gene: NA
abundance: NA
v_gene: TRBV7-3

CDR3nt: TGTGCCAGCTCACCAACAAGGGGAGACACTGAAGCTTTCTTT
CDR3aa: CASSPTRGDTEAFF
j_gene: TRBJ1-1
d_gene: NA
abundance: NA
v_gene: TRBV18

CDR3nt: TGTGCCAGCAGCCTTGACGCCGGACAGAGGAACACCATATATTTT
CDR3aa: CASSLDAGQRNTIYF
j_gene: TRBJ1-3
d_gene: NA
abundance: NA
v_gene: TRBV7-9

CDR3nt: TGCGCCAGCAGCTCCGAGACCCAGAACACTGAAGCTTTCTTT
CDR3aa: CASSSETQNTEAFF
j_gene: TRBJ1-1
d_gene: NA
abundance: NA
v_gene: TRBV5-1

CDR3nt: TGCGCCAGCAGGGCTGGGACAGTAGGGGACTACGATGAGCAGTTCTTC
CDR3aa: CASRAGTVGDYDEQFF
j_gene: TRBJ2-1
d_gene: NA
abundance: few
v_gene: TRBV5-1

CDR3nt: TGTGCCAGCAGTCTCGGGGGATTTACCGGCACCGGGGAGCTGTTTTTT
CDR3aa: CASSLGGFTGTGELFF
j_gene: TRBJ2-2
d_gene: NA
abundance: NA
v_gene: TRBV28

CDR3nt: TGTGCCAGCAGCCAAGCCAGCGGGGGGTTTGAGACCCAGTACTTC
CDR3aa: CASSQASGGFETQYF
j_gene: TRBJ2-5
d_gene: TRBD2
abundance: NA
v_gene: TRBV3-1/TRBV3-2

CDR3nt: TGTGCCAGCAGTGAGACTACCTCCACAGATACGCAGTATTTT
CDR3aa: CASSETTSTDTQYF
j_gene: TRBJ2-3
d_gene: NA
abundance: few
v_gene: TRBV6-1

CDR3nt: TGTGCCAGCAGCTTAGAGGGCCAGTATCAGCCCCAGCATTTT
CDR3aa: CASSLEGQYQPQHF
j_gene: TRBJ1-5
d_gene: NA
abundance: NA
v_gene: TRBV7-2